The clone carrying this TCR beta chain was seen ten or more times. Its antigen is unknown. On the day of bone marrow donation, the related graft donor provided peripheral blood. Sequenced by immunoSEQ multiplex PCR; TCRdb stores in-frame clones only, minus some. This sample comprises about 24,000 clones, none seen once only. This entry is derived from a study of T cells after posttransplantation cyclophosphamide. Overall study findings and caveats: TRB overlap between skin or GI tissue T cells and blood was limited. Recipient CMV seropositivity and CMV reactivation strongly tracked TRB clonality. Donor-recipient repertoire similarity was low at 1-2 months, rising over year one.

The length of the CDR3 is 14 residues. CDR1 is SGHNT, CDR2 YYREEE, per germline (reference sequence). V was clipped by 0 bases and J by 8 bases, with 14 bases between them. The receptor was derived from a woman aged 55-69 years in good health, CMV-negative, and a related stem cell transplant donor. The chain has TRBV5-4 and TRBJ1-2; D ambiguous. Sequenced: PBMCs. The CDR3 region has the DNA TGTGCCAGCAGCTTGGTGGCAACTGAGGAGGGCTACACCTTC. This sequence encodes CASSLVATEEGYTF.